Listed below are T cell receptor beta chains from one sample, sequenced in a study of T cell responses to AZD1222 COVID-19 vaccine. Generated by immunoSEQ multiplex PCR, the TCRdb table keeps only in-frame clones and is missing some. The sample lists about 120,000 clones; roughly 90% were seen once. The sequences come from peripheral blood, collected on day 0 of AZD1222 vaccination. These receptors all come from an adult in good health. The CDR3 runs from the conserved cysteine through the conserved F or W. Size is stated for part of the rows, as once, few or many counts, or as a class when the clone is expanded.

clone_size j_call v_call cdr3_aa
NA TRBJ1-2 TRBV3-1/TRBV3-2 CASSQEGHRYGYTF
NA TRBJ1-6 TRBV12-3/TRBV12-4 CASSPGDSPLHF
NA TRBJ1-4 TRBV19 CASSIWGRDEKLFF
NA TRBJ1-5 TRBV30 CAWSDNSGGGNQPQHF
NA TRBJ2-7 TRBV18 CASSPRNERYEQYF
NA TRBJ1-2 TRBV14 CASSQAGFYGYTF
NA TRBJ2-1 TRBV7-6 CASSATGTSPRNEQFF
NA TRBJ1-4 TRBV7-2 CASSLAGTVGEKLFF
NA TRBJ2-7 TRBV5-1 CASSLKVQGQNEQYF
few TRBJ1-6 TRBV9 CASSVVDGHLHF
NA TRBJ1-2 TRBV11-2 CASVPPRMVGHGYTF
NA TRBJ2-5 TRBV5-1 CASSLVAGRETQYF
NA TRBJ1-6 TRBV27 CASRGSYNSPLHF
NA TRBJ1-5 TRBV6-2/TRBV6-3 CASSPLRGDSNQPQHF
NA TRBJ2-2 TRBV7-9 CASSPRGGGLNTGELFF
NA TRBJ2-5 TRBV7-9 CASSLEVLGQQETQYF
NA TRBJ2-6 TRBV3-1/TRBV3-2 CASSQGRGENSGANVLTF
NA TRBJ1-5 TRBV24-1 CATSDNDRLNQPQHF
NA TRBJ1-2 TRBV11-2 CASSLDTGLLVYGYTF
NA TRBJ1-1 TRBV9 CASSGGGTAQEAFF
NA TRBJ2-1 TRBV15 CATSTGTSGKNEQFF
NA TRBJ2-1 TRBV19 CASQTVTSSYNEQFF
NA TRBJ1-2 TRBV19 CASRWSDYGYTF
NA TRBJ2-2 TRBV6-2/TRBV6-3 CASSYLAGAGELFF
NA TRBJ2-5 TRBV11-2 CASSPDLTQETQYF
NA TRBJ2-7 TRBV27 CASSLRQGAYEQYF
NA TRBJ1-5 TRBV2 CASSDSAGTGHQPQHF
NA TRBJ1-5 TRBV6-6 CASQSSGGDQPQHF
NA TRBJ2-3 TRBV7-3 CASSLAGTRGPDTQYF
NA TRBJ2-1 TRBV28 CASSLSSGGAMVEQFF
NA TRBJ2-7 TRBV28 CASSFPKTSGATYEQYF
NA TRBJ1-2 TRBV3-1/TRBV3-2 CASSQLADAYGYTF
NA TRBJ2-7 TRBV30 CAWSLGESYEQYF
NA TRBJ1-3 TRBV12-3/TRBV12-4 CASNPRSGNTIYF
NA TRBJ1-4 TRBV7-9 CASSFRQGGANEKLFF
NA TRBJ2-5 TRBV12-5 CASAPGLAGETQYF
NA TRBJ1-1 TRBV6-6 CASRYTVNTEAFF
NA TRBJ1-5 TRBV6-6 CASSLAGGSNQPQHF
few TRBJ2-2 TRBV5-1 CASSSDGTGELFF
NA TRBJ2-1 TRBV29-1 CSVQVSQINEQFF
NA TRBJ1-2 TRBV28 CASSTTGYGYTF
NA TRBJ2-3 TRBV6-5 CASGTRTATDTQYF
NA TRBJ1-6 TRBV10-2 CASSEQAPGNSPLHF
NA TRBJ2-7 TRBV7-9 CASSLVAGVEQYF
NA TRBJ2-1 TRBV7-6 CASSLFGREQFF
NA TRBJ1-6 TRBV7-9 CATYGTGNSPLHF
NA TRBJ2-1 TRBV7-3 CASSLSGGDNEQFF
NA TRBJ2-1 TRBV5-4 CASSQGGGGSSYNEQFF
NA TRBJ2-1 TRBV11-3 CASSLGSGGLSYNEQFF
NA TRBJ1-4 TRBV5-1 CASSDKQGGEKLFF
NA TRBJ2-5 TRBV18 CASSPLEAHPGTQYF
NA TRBJ1-1 TRBV18 CASSPMAGNTEAFF
NA TRBJ2-7 TRBV5-4 CASSSTSDDEQYF
NA TRBJ2-7 TRBV5-1 CASSEGTPYEQYF
NA TRBJ2-3 TRBV19 CASSLAGRRDTQYF
NA TRBJ2-5 TRBV4-1 CASSQPGLARDQETQYF
once TRBJ2-7 TRBV3-1/TRBV3-2 CASSQVAGGSYEQYF
NA TRBJ2-1 TRBV11-2 CASSPLDPYNEQFF
NA TRBJ1-2 TRBV5-4 CASSLAQGYYGYTF